What follows are 24 T cell receptor beta chains derived from one specimen sequenced in a study of spatial heterogeneity in lung cancer. TCRdb called the 5' RACE reads again in MiXCR, with one record for every CDR3 protein. Of 4,000 to 4,500 distinct CDR3 sequences listed, over 9% are singletons. Stated time point: sample taken at primary tumor resection. In each case, whole RNA from tumor, nontumor lung or frozen PBMC was sequenced unsorted. The specimen comprised PBMCs, sampled at surgery. These receptors all come from a male donor with early-stage non-small cell lung cancer.

This clonotype came up many times. This chain links TRBV20-1 with TRBJ2-3; 11 bases match TRBD1. Germline V lookup: CDR1 DFQATT, CDR2 SNEGSKA (reference sequence). J was trimmed by 4 bases and V by 5 bases; bases with no gene match: 2. The length of the CDR3 is 13 residues. CDR3: CSAGQGAADTQYF. The CDR3 coding sequence is TGCAGTGCTGGACAGGGGGCCGCAGATACGCAGTATTTT.

A remark on this clonotype: One base away lies a much larger clone, so this may be a sequencing read error. The chain couples TRBV29-1 to TRBJ2-2; maybe TRBD1 (6 bases). Trimming took 2 bases from V and 0 from J, leaving 10 bases between them. The germline V gene encodes CDR1 SQVTM and CDR2 ANQGSEA. The CDR3 length is 15 residues. CDR3 DNA: TGCAGCGTTGAAAAGGGGGACGCGAACACCGGGGAGCTGTTTTTT. It yields the protein CSVEKGDANTGELFF.

This clonotype was seen many times. The germline gene is not matched at one end of the junction; a read error may be the cause. The V and J genes are TRBV7-2 and TRBJ2-1, with D possibly called TRBD1 or TRBD2 (6 bases each). The CDR3 loop spans 14 amino acids. Germline V gene lookup returns CDR1 SGHTA and CDR2 FQGNSA. In DNA, the CDR3 is TGTGCTAAGCAGGAGATCCCGGGGGCCCTCCAGGTGATCTTC. It yields the protein CAKQEIPGALQVIF. The variable domain in full, with the rest retrieved from reference TRBV7-2 and TRBJ2-1, is GAGVSQSPSNKVTEKGKDVELRCDPISGHTALYWYRQSLGQGLEFLIYFQGNSAPDKSGLPSDRFSAERTGGSVSTLTIQRTQQEDSAVYLCAKQEIPGALQVIFGPGTRLTVL.

This clonotype was counted at least ten times. The gene calls are TRBV7-9 and TRBJ2-5, with D perhaps matching TRBD1 (6 bases). In germline, CDR1 is SEHNR, CDR2 FQNEAQ (reference sequence). This CDR3 comprises 14 residues. V lost 5 bases and J lost 5, with 15 bases in between. This CDR3 reads CASSPRAQGETQYF. DNA for the CDR3: TGTGCCAGCAGCCCCCGGGCCCAGGGGGAGACCCAGTACTTC.

This clonotype was recorded at least ten times. This rearrangement joins TRBV7-2 to TRBJ2-3, with D tentatively TRBD2 (5 bases). The CDR3 length is 14 residues. CDR1 is SGHTA, CDR2 FQGNSA, per germline. The V end was cut by 1 base, the J end by 4 bases, with 9 bases between. The CDR3 here is CASSLGGAADTQYF. In DNA, the CDR3 is TGTGCCAGCAGCTTAGGGGGAGCGGCAGATACGCAGTATTTT.

The table lists this clonotype with many counts. The V and J genes are TRBV6-2 or TRBV6-3 and TRBJ2-1, with 12 positions matching TRBD1. The CDR3 sequence is 15 residues long. The V gene end was trimmed by 7 bases and the J gene end by 7 bases; junction bases not matched to a gene: 8. CDR1 MNHEY and CDR2 SVGEGT come from the germline V gene. DNA for the CDR3: TGTGCCAGCAATCTTCCGGGACAGGGGGCGAATGAGCAGTTCTTC. This translates into CASNLPGQGANEQFF.

This clonotype was seen ten or more times. The chain carries TRBV27 and TRBJ2-2; D is unresolved. CDR1 and CDR2 from the germline V gene are MNHEY and SMNVEV (reference sequence). The CDR3 runs to 15 residues. Trimming removed 7 bases at V and 0 bases at J, with 12 bases between. CDR3 nucleotide sequence: TGTGCCAGCAAATCCGGCAGCACGAACACCGGGGAGCTGTTTTTT. Its translation: CASKSGSTNTGELFF.

The V call is TRBV12-3 or TRBV12-4, the J call TRBJ2-7, with no clear D. CDR3 length: 12 residues. V lost 3 bases and J 2 bases, leaving 5 bases between the germline ends. The CDR3 nucleotides read TGTGCCAGCAGTTTTGGCCCCTACGAGCAGTACTTC. Residues: CASSFGPYEQYF.

V usage is TRBV7-9 and J usage is TRBJ2-5, with D possibly being TRBD2 (6 bases). The CDR3 length is 13 residues. Trimming took 3 bases from V and 4 from J, leaving 9 bases between them. The germline V gene has CDR1 SEHNR and CDR2 FQNEAQ (reference sequence). The chain's CDR3 is CASSFGAGETQYF. The CDR3 DNA follows: TGTGCCAGCAGCTTTGGAGCGGGAGAGACCCAGTACTTC. Variable domain in full (rest from reference TRBV7-9 and TRBJ2-5): DTGVSQNPRHKITKRGQNVTFRCDPISEHNRLYWYRQTLGQGPEFLTYFQNEAQLEKSRLLSDRFSAERPKGSFSTLEIQRTEQGDSAMYLCASSFGAGETQYFGPGTRLLVL.

Many counts were recorded for this clonotype. This chain uses TRBV14 with TRBJ2-7; 9 nucleotides agree with TRBD1. The V gene end was trimmed by 3 bases and the J gene end by 0 bases; junction bases not matched to a gene: 3. The germline gives CDR1 SGHDN, CDR2 FVKESK. This CDR3 spans 15 amino acids. The CDR3, as DNA: TGTGCCAGCAGCCATCGGACAGGGGCCTCCTACGAGCAGTACTTC. It specifies CASSHRTGASYEQYF.

This clonotype was seen more than once but under ten times. The chain has TRBV5-1 and TRBJ2-4; possible D gene TRBD1, 6 bases. The CDR3 loop spans 18 amino acids. The germline gives CDR1 SGHRS, CDR2 YFSETQ. V was cut by 6 bases and J by 0 bases, with 22 bases left in between. CDR3 sequence (DNA): TGCGCCAGCATCATGTACAGGGTAGAACCATTAGCCAAAAACATTCAGTACTTC. As protein: CASIMYRVEPLAKNIQYF.

This clonotype was observed at least ten times. This chain links TRBV28 with TRBJ2-1; the match to TRBD1 covers 8 bases. Germline V CDR1 and CDR2: MDHEN, SYDVKM. The CDR3 sequence is 16 residues long. CDR3 bases: TGTGCAGCAGCCCTCCCAGGGGGCGCGGACTACAATGAGCAGTTCTTC. It encodes CAAALPGGADYNEQFF.

This clonotype was observed at least ten times. CDR3 amino acids: CASSHLTGYNEQFF. The CDR3 nucleotides are TGTGCCAGCAGTCACCTGACAGGGTACAATGAGCAGTTCTTC. This chain links TRBV14 with TRBJ2-1, with 7 bases fitting TRBD1. The CDR3 consists of 14 residues. V dropped 6 bases and J dropped 4; count of bases not matched to a gene: 6. From germline, CDR1 is SGHDN and CDR2 FVKESK.

This clonotype turned up a few times. Given a much more abundant clone one base away, this may be a read error. This chain connects TRBV7-3 to TRBJ2-3; maybe TRBD2 (6 bases). Per germline, CDR1 SGHTA and CDR2 FQGTGA. The CDR3 extends over 15 amino acids. Trimming removed 2 bases at V and 1 base at J, with 10 bases between. Here the CDR3 reads CASSLAGSGTDTQYF. The DNA of the CDR3 is TGTGCCAGCAGCTTAGCGGGGTCTGGCACAGATACGCAGTATTTT.

The rearrangement links TRBV5-5 to TRBJ2-1, with TRBD1 as a possible D gene (5 bases). V lost 0 bases, J lost 3 bases, and 10 bases lay in between. The germline gives CDR1 SGHKS, CDR2 YYEKEE (reference sequence). CDR3 length: 15 amino acids. The CDR3 DNA reads TGTGCCAGCAGCTTGGAGAGACAGCTCTACAATGAGCAGTTCTTC. It specifies CASSLERQLYNEQFF. The complete variable domain, with remaining parts taken from reference TRBV5-5 and TRBJ2-1, reads DAGVTQSPTHLIKTRGQQVTLRCSPISGHKSVSWYQQVLGQGPQFIFQYYEKEERGRGNFPDRFSARQFPNYSSELNVNALLLGDSALYLCASSLERQLYNEQFFGPGTRLTVL.

This clonotype is medium-sized within its sample. The J gene is TRBJ2-7, the V gene TRBV28; 7 positions agree with TRBD1. This CDR3 is built from 13 residues. V was pared by 9 bases and J by 1 base, with 6 bases of the junction left unmatched. Germline CDR1 and CDR2: MDHEN and SYDVKM. The CDR3 loop reads CASQQGLSYEQYF. The CDR3 DNA reads TGTGCCAGTCAACAGGGGCTTTCCTACGAGCAGTACTTC.

This clonotype has at least ten counts. The J gene is TRBJ1-5, the V gene TRBV6-6; TRBD1 agrees at 7 bases. Trimming at V came to 5 bases and at J to 3 bases, leaving 4 bases not matched to a gene. Germline V lookup: CDR1 MNHNY, CDR2 SVGAGI (reference sequence). This CDR3 has 14 amino acids. The CDR3, as DNA: TGTGCCAGCAGTCTTACAGGGGTCAATCAGCCCCAGCATTTT. It is translated as CASSLTGVNQPQHF.

This clonotype has at least ten counts. The V gene is TRBV9, the J gene TRBJ2-5; D is ambiguous. V dropped 5 bases and J dropped 2 bases, with 10 bases sitting between them. Germline V gene data show CDR1 as SGDLS and CDR2 as YYNGEE. The CDR3 runs 13 residues. The CDR3 loop reads CASSEPTQETQYF. CDR3 in DNA: TGTGCCAGCAGTGAACCTACTCAAGAGACCCAGTACTTC.

In its sample, this clonotype was seen many times. The chain recombines TRBV7-6 with TRBJ2-5; 9 nucleotides line up with TRBD2. V dropped 2 bases and J dropped 5; count of bases not matched to a gene: 6. From germline, CDR1 is SGHVS and CDR2 FNYEAQ. The length of the CDR3 is 15 residues. This CDR3 reads CASSLFGGGAETQYF. CDR3 DNA sequence: TGTGCCAGCAGCTTATTTGGCGGGGGGGCGGAGACCCAGTACTTC.

There are many counts of this clonotype. The chain links TRBV28 to TRBJ2-7, with unresolved D. The CDR3 is 13 amino acids. V dropped 11 bases and J dropped 3 bases, with 17 bases sitting between them. The germline V gene has CDR1 MDHEN and CDR2 SYDVKM. The CDR3 DNA reads as TGTGCCTCGAACTCGGGCCAACTCTACGAGCAGTACTTC. Translation gives CASNSGQLYEQYF. Filled out from reference TRBV28 and TRBJ2-7, the complete variable domain reads DVKVTQSSRYLVKRTGEKVFLECVQDMDHENMFWYRQDPGLGLRLIYFSYDVKMKEKGDIPEGYSVSREKKERFSLILESASTNQTSMYLCASNSGQLYEQYFGPGTRLTVT.

This clonotype showed up many times. The DNA for the CDR3 is TGCGCCACCGTATTCGGACAGGGTGATCAGCCCCAGCATTTT. Protein sequence: CATVFGQGDQPQHF. J is TRBJ1-5 and V is TRBV5-1; 8 positions agree with TRBD1. With V trimmed by 9 bases and J by 5 bases, 10 bases remained unmatched. The germline V gene has CDR1 SGHRS and CDR2 YFSETQ. This CDR3 has 14 amino acids.

The rearrangement joins TRBV15 to TRBJ2-1; TRBD1 matches at 11 bases. Germline values: CDR1 LNHNV, CDR2 YYDKDF (reference sequence). Trimming removed 6 bases from V and 5 bases from J; junction bases left unmatched: 3. This CDR3 spans 14 amino acids. The CDR3 coding sequence is TGTGCCACCAGAGGACAGGGGGCCAACAATGAGCAGTTCTTC. As protein: CATRGQGANNEQFF.

This clonotype was seen repeatedly, ten times or more. The chain recombines TRBV2 with TRBJ2-3; D is perhaps TRBD1 (5 bases). Germline assignment: CDR1 SNHLY and CDR2 FYNNEI. The CDR3 sequence is 13 residues long. Trimming removed 6 bases at V and 0 bases at J, with 7 bases between. CDR3 region: CASRRQSTDTQYF. The CDR3 DNA follows: TGTGCCAGCAGGAGACAGAGCACAGATACGCAGTATTTT.

In this sample, this clonotype turned up many times. The chain joins TRBV10-1 to TRBJ2-3; no clear D gene. This CDR3 comprises 13 residues. In germline, CDR1 is WNHNN, CDR2 SYGVQD (reference sequence). The V and J ends lost 4 bases and 2 bases respectively, with 7 bases between them. The CDR3 coding sequence is TGCGCCAGCAGTGCAGCGACCACAGATACGCAGTATTTT. Translated: CASSAATTDTQYF.